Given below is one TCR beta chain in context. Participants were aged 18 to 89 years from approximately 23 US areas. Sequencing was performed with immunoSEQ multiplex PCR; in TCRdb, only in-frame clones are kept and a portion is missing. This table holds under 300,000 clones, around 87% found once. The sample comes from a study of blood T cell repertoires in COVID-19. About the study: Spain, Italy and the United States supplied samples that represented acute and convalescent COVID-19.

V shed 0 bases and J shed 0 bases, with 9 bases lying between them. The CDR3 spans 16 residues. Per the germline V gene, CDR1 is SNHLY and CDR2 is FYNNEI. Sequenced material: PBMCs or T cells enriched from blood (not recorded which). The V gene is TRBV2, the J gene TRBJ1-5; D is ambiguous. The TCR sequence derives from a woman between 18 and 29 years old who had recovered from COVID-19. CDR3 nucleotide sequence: TGTGCCAGCAGTGAAGCGGGCAGGAATAGCAATCAGCCCCAGCATTTT. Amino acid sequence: CASSEAGRNSNQPQHF.